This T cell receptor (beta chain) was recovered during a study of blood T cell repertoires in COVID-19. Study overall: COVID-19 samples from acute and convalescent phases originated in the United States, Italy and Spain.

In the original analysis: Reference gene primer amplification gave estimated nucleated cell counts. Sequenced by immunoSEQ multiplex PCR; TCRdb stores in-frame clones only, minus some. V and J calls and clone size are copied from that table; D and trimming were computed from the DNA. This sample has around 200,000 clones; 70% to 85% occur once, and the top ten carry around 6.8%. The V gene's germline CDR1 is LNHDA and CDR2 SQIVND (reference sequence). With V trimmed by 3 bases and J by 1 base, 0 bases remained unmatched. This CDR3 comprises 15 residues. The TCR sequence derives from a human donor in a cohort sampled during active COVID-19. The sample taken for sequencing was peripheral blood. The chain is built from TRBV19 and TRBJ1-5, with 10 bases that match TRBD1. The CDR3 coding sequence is TGTGCCAGTAGTATGGACAGGGGGAGCAATCAGCCCCAGCATTTT. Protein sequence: CASSMDRGSNQPQHF.